This T cell receptor beta chain is from a study of cytomegalovirus exposure and HLA in healthy donors. Study observations and caveats: Prior analysis indicated that the majority of TCR beta V segments exhibited productivity approximately 87% or approximately 30% of the time. Associated with HLA alleles at 0.05 false discovery rate in a later analysis were over 15,000 TCR beta sequences.

The length of the CDR3 is 15 residues. The germline gives CDR1 MNHNS, CDR2 SASEGT. For this clone: Its target is unknown. At one boundary the junction diverges from the germline segment, which might be a read error.

PCR primers comprised 60 Vbeta and 13 Jbeta primers. Using immunoSEQ multiplex PCR, the repertoire was profiled, and TCRdb retains in-frame clones only, with some absent. The sample lists about 140,000 clones; approximately 80% were seen once. The receptor was isolated from a female donor in good health and CMV-seronegative. Source material: PBMCs. This sequence joins TRBV6-1 and TRBJ1-2; D remains unclear. The DNA for the CDR3 is TGTGCCAGCAGTGAAACGTCGGGTTCGTCCATTGGCTACCCCTTC. Residues: CASSETSGSSIGYPF.